This T cell receptor (beta chain) was obtained from a study of blood T cell repertoires in COVID-19. Study overall: T cells, B-cell-depleted T cells, or PBMCs supplied cDNA or gDNA.

The CDR3 loop spans 12 amino acids. Enrollees, about 18 to 89 years old, lived in about two dozen US areas. The study recruited exposed participants who had met a COVID-19 case within 2 weeks before entry. Per the original data handling: Quantification of nucleated cells was approximated via reference gene primer amplification. Profiled with immunoSEQ multiplex PCR; TCRdb holds only in-frame clones, not every one. The D gene and trimming were derived from the DNA, and the V and J assignments and clone size from that table. The table records about 430,000 clones, about 88% of them present only once. This TCR came from a young woman who had been exposed to COVID-19. Sequenced input: PBMCs or T cells enriched from blood (not recorded which). The chain combines TRBV21-1 with TRBJ2-1; TRBD2 reflects the table's D call only, with no check against the DNA. TRBV21-1 is reported as a pseudogene. The CDR3 nucleotides are TGTGGCCCTGGGGGGAGGGGGAATGAGCAGTTCTTC. Translating gives CGPGGRGNEQFF.